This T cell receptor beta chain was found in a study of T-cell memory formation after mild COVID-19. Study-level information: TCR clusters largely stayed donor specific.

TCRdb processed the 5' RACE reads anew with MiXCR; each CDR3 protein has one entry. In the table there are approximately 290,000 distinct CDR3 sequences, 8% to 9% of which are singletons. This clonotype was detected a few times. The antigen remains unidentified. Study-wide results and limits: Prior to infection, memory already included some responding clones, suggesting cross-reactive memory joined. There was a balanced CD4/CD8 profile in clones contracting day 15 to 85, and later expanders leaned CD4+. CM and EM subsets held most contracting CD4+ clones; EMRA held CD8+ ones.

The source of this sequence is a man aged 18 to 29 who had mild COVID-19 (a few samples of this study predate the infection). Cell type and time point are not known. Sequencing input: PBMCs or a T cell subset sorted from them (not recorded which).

CDR3 loop: CASSHTGLIQAFF. CDR3 bases: TGTGCCAGCAGCCATACAGGGCTTATCCAAGCTTTCTTT. V is TRBV4-2 and J is TRBJ1-1; tentative D call: TRBD1 (6 bases). V lost 3 bases to trimming and J lost 9 bases, with 14 bases between them. This CDR3 contains 13 residues. Germline V gene data show CDR1 as LGHNA and CDR2 as YNFKEQ.